This T cell receptor (beta chain) appears in the sequencing data of a study of blood T cells in healthy people across ages. Unmatched junction bases numbered 12, after V lost 4 bases and J lost 9 bases. CDR1 and CDR2 from the germline V gene are SGHRS and YFSETQ. This CDR3 is 15 amino acids long. Primers used in a second PCR of about 6 to 12 cycles were a sample-barcoded 5' primer and a J-beta primer mix. TCRdb fed the 5' RACE reads into MiXCR, producing one record per CDR3 protein. Of about 640,000 distinct CDR3 sequences listed, roughly 53% were seen once; the top ten hold 30% to 40%. The source is a man aged 60 to 69 in good health. Specimen: blood. The chain has TRBV5-1 and TRBJ2-1; 8 nucleotides line up with TRBD2. CDR3 loop: CASSPLPGGSGEQFF. CDR3 nucleotides: TGCGCCAGCAGCCCCCTGCCGGGGGGGTCAGGTGAGCAGTTCTTC.